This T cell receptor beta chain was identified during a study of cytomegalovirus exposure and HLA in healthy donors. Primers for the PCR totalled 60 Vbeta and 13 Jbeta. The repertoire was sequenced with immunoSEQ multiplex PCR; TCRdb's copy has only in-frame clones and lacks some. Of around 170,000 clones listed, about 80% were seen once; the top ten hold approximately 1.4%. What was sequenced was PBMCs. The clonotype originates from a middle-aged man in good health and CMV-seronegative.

The CDR3 sequence: CASSESGGHEKLFF. The CDR3 region has the DNA TGTGCCAGCAGTGAATCGGGAGGGCACGAAAAACTGTTTTTT. The chain couples TRBV6-1 to TRBJ1-4, with no clear D. The length of the CDR3 is 14 residues. V lost 2 bases and J lost 8, with 12 bases in between. The germline V gene has CDR1 MNHNS and CDR2 SASEGT.